This T cell receptor (beta chain) was identified in a study of blood T cell repertoires in COVID-19. Study-wide background: There were acute and convalescent COVID-19 samples, and they came from the United States, Italy and Spain.

This clone appeared once. Original processing methods: Reference gene primers were amplified, and this amplification served to estimate nucleated cell counts. TCRdb keeps only in-frame clones here, not all; method: immunoSEQ multiplex PCR. For V, J and clone size, that table is used; D and trimming come from the DNA. The sample has approximately 80,000 clones; under 85% are singletons. Sequencing was carried out using peripheral blood. The clonotype was recovered from a woman in her seventies with acute or convalescent COVID-19.

CDR3 bases: TGTGCCAGCAGAACTTTTTCTGAAAAACTGTTTTTT. Amino acids: CASRTFSEKLFF. The genes are TRBV5-5 and TRBJ1-4; no definite D call. Trimming removed 5 bases at V and 7 bases at J, with 9 bases between. CDR1 and CDR2 (germline): SGHKS, YYEKEE (reference sequence). This CDR3 is 12 amino acids long.